This TCR beta chain was profiled in a study of regulatory T cells in long-lasting Graves disease. Study-wide context: A definition of persistent Graves' disease required over 5 years of antithyroid drugs plus positive TSH receptor antibodies.

Indicated time point: persistent/refractory GD, antithyroid drugs over 5 years with positive TRAb. RNA isolated from PBMCs was used to make the TCR library. Each of the patients was recruited from an endocrinology department situated in Xi'an, China. J gave up 0 bases and V 1 base, and 8 bases lay outside the gene matches. The V gene's germline CDR1 is SGHAT and CDR2 FQNNGV. There are 19 residues in the CDR3. Regarding the study as a whole: TRBV28 was favored in persistent disease, as were TRBJ1-2 and TRBJ2-5. Newly diagnosed Graves' patients had higher TCR diversity than persistent ones.

Construction of TCR beta libraries relied on iRepertoire HTBI primers and on Arm-PCR targeting CDR3 regions. One entry per CDR3 protein results from TCRdb running MiXCR on the multiplex PCR reads. This table has more than 350,000 distinct CDR3 sequences, roughly 23% appearing once. In the case of this clonotype: No antigen is known for it.

The sample in question was peripheral blood mononuclear cells (PBMCs), obtained when the disease was refractory, from a patient treated with antithyroid drugs. This sequence originates from a female donor with Graves disease. The chain couples TRBV11-2 to TRBJ2-6; 8 bases are a match to TRBD1. The CDR3, as DNA: TGTGCCAGCAGCTTAGCAGGGGGCGCGCTAAACTCTGGGGCCAACGTCCTGACTTTC. Translating it yields CASSLAGGALNSGANVLTF.